This T cell receptor beta chain was observed in a study of radiotherapy plus CTLA-4 blockade in lung cancer. Background on the study: An objective response was seen in approximately 17% of patients, and disease control in over 25%.

Assay used: immunoSEQ multiplex PCR; TCRdb lists only in-frame clones, some missing. The table lists 120,000 or so clones, 78% of them singletons, with roughly 5.3% in the top ten. Findings and limits, study-wide: Subsequent to radiotherapy plus ipilimumab, tumor-derived TCR clones underwent expansion in blood. Increased serum interferon-beta after radiation also reportedly predicted response strongly.

From germline, CDR1 is SGHTA and CDR2 FQGNSA. With 4 bases clipped from V and 0 bases from J, the junction kept 1 base outside the gene matches. The CDR3 is 15 amino acids. With respect to this clone: Antigen: not known.

In chemo-refractory metastatic non-small-cell lung cancer, patients got ipilimumab CTLA-4 blockade together with focal radiation. The receptor was derived from a human donor with non-small cell lung cancer who had a partial response to radiotherapy plus ipilimumab. Sequencing used peripheral blood, obtained from a patient treated with radiotherapy plus ipilimumab. The V call is TRBV7-2, the J call TRBJ2-1; TRBD2 aligns across 9 bases. CDR3 residues: CASSSTSGSYNEQFF. In nucleotides, the CDR3 is TGTGCCAGCAGCTCGACTAGCGGCTCCTACAATGAGCAGTTCTTC.